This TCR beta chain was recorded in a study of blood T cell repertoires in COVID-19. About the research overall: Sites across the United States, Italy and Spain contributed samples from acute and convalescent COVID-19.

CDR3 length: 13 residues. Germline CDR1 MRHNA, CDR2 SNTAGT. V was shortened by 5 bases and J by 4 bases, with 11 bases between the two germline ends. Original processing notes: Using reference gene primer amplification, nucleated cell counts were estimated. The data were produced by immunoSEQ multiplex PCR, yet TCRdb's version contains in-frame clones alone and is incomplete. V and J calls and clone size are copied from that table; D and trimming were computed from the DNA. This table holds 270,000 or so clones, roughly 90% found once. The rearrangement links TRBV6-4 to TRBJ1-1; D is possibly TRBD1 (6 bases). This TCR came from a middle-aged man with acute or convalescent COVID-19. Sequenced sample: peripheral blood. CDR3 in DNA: TGTGCCAGCAGTTACAGGGTGGGCACTGAAGCTTTCTTT. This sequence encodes CASSYRVGTEAFF.